Below, one TCR beta chain is given with its context. The data derive from a study of blood T cell repertoires in COVID-19. Study-wide background: The United States, Italy and Spain supplied acute and convalescent COVID-19 samples.

Here immunoSEQ multiplex PCR was the method, and the copy in TCRdb shows in-frame clones only, minus some. The sample holds around 140,000 clones, 80% to 90% seen once. Germline CDR1 reads SEHNR; CDR2 reads FQNEAQ (reference sequence). V dropped 3 bases and J dropped 0; count of bases not matched to a gene: 12. CDR3 length: 18 amino acids. The genes are TRBV7-9 and TRBJ2-3, with TRBD2 matching over 7 bases. Sample: peripheral blood. The TCR originated in a human donor with acute or convalescent COVID-19. The donor label of this sample is uncertain. The CDR3 reads CASSFALGGGSSTDTQYF. The DNA for the CDR3 is TGTGCCAGCAGCTTTGCGCTGGGGGGGGGATCTAGCACAGATACGCAGTATTTT.